This TCR beta chain came from a study of control samples from healthy donors and cancer patients. The data were produced by immunoSEQ multiplex PCR, yet TCRdb's version contains in-frame clones alone and is incomplete. The sample lists about 150,000 clones, nearly 95% occurring once. With 4 bases removed from V and 6 bases from J, the gap between germline ends came to 7 bases. The CDR3 sequence is 11 residues long. The V gene's germline CDR1 is MDHEN and CDR2 SYDVKM. V and J are TRBV28 and TRBJ2-7; D is ambiguous. Sample: blood. The receptor comes from a man in his fifties or sixties in good health. The DNA for the CDR3 is TGTGCCAGCAGTTACACCGGCGAGCAGTACTTC. It is translated as CASSYTGEQYF. Filled out from reference TRBV28 and TRBJ2-7, the complete variable domain reads DVKVTQSSRYLVKRTGEKVFLECVQDMDHENMFWYRQDPGLGLRLIYFSYDVKMKEKGDIPEGYSVSREKKERFSLILESASTNQTSMYLCASSYTGEQYFGPGTRLTVT.